These 24 T cell receptor beta chains were all obtained from the same sample, sequenced in a study of regulatory T cells in long-lasting Graves disease (dated by TCRdb to the early 2020s). The sample's time point label, decoded: newly diagnosed GD, antithyroid drugs for less than 3 months. For both TCR sequencing and RNA sequencing, RNA was extracted from PBMCs in TRIzol. Receptors were amplified or captured by multiplex PCR. Sequencing instrument: Illumina HiSeq 4000. iRepertoire HTBI primers and Arm-PCR amplification of CDR3 regions were used to construct TCR beta libraries. Starting from the raw public reads, TCRdb applied fastp trimming at Q25, assembled clones with MiXCR and retained in-frame beta chains. CDR3 protein sequences are deduplicated, and each keeps its most common genes and DNA. In all, the sample holds approximately 400,000 distinct CDR3 sequences, and 15% to 17% of those were seen once. The top ten constitute about a fifth of the sample.

Sequenced material: peripheral blood mononuclear cells (PBMCs), taken at new diagnosis, from a patient treated with antithyroid drugs. The source of these receptors is a female donor with Graves disease.

This clonotype was seen a few times. The rearrangement links TRBV20-1 to TRBJ2-5; 8 nucleotides match TRBD2. In germline, CDR1 is DFQATT, CDR2 SNEGSKA (reference sequence). CDR3 length: 15 residues. V gave up 1 base and J gave up 4 bases; unmatched junction bases: 8. In DNA, the CDR3 is TGCAGTGCTAGAGTGGGTAGCGGGATGTTAGAGACCCAGTACTTC. This gives the protein CSARVGSGMLETQYF.

This clonotype was counted many times. The chain uses TRBV20-1 and TRBJ1-5, with a tentative D call TRBD1 (5 bases). Trimming pared 2 bases from V and 7 bases from J, leaving 12 bases between. This CDR3 contains 13 residues. Germline V gene lookup returns CDR1 DFQATT and CDR2 SNEGSKA (reference sequence). CDR3 nucleotides: TGCAGTGCTAGATTGGGAGGGGACCAGCCCCAGCATTTT. Protein: CSARLGGDQPQHF.

At least ten counts were recorded for this clonotype. The chain couples TRBV7-2 to TRBJ1-1; no clear D gene. V shed 1 base and J shed 1 base, with 22 bases lying between them. CDR1 and CDR2 from the germline V gene are SGHTA and FQGNSA. This CDR3 region has 19 residues. CDR3 sequence: CASSLETGDSSWSNTEAFF. The CDR3 nucleotides are TGTGCCAGCAGCTTAGAAACGGGCGATTCTTCTTGGTCGAACACTGAAGCTTTCTTT.

This clonotype was seen many times. This chain connects TRBV19 to TRBJ1-1; 9 nucleotides align to TRBD1. This CDR3 spans 16 amino acids. Losses at the gene ends were 6 bases for V and 0 bases for J; bases not matched to a gene: 8. CDR1 and CDR2 (germline): LNHDA, SQIVND (reference sequence). CDR3 protein: CASSYRTGAMNTEAFF. CDR3 DNA: TGTGCCAGTAGCTACCGGACAGGGGCGATGAACACTGAAGCTTTCTTT.

This clonotype showed up many times. The chain couples TRBV28 to TRBJ2-3; TRBD1 is a possible D gene (5 bases). V lost 6 bases and J lost 1, with 14 bases in between. The germline CDR1 and CDR2 sequences are MDHEN and SYDVKM. CDR3 length equals 15 residues. The CDR3, as DNA: TGTGCCAGCAGAAAACAGGTTGGACGCACAGATACGCAGTATTTT. Its protein is CASRKQVGRTDTQYF.

The CDR3 DNA is TGCAGTGCTAGAGCTAGAAGGACGGCGAACACCGGGGAGCTGTTTTTT. As protein: CSARARRTANTGELFF. The chain employs TRBV20-1 and TRBJ2-2; the D is unclear. The CDR3 runs to 16 residues. Germline CDR1 DFQATT, CDR2 SNEGSKA (reference sequence). With 1 base removed from V and 0 bases from J, the gap between germline ends came to 12 bases.

This clonotype appeared a few times. V usage is TRBV18 and J usage is TRBJ1-1, with unresolved D. Germline V lookup: CDR1 KGHSH, CDR2 LQKENI. V was pared by 0 bases and J by 10 bases, with 18 bases between. The CDR3 is made up of 15 amino acids. The CDR3 is CASSPPVAPESGAFF. CDR3 nucleotide sequence: TGTGCCAGCTCACCACCTGTCGCACCTGAAAGTGGAGCTTTCTTT.

The chain couples TRBV27 to TRBJ2-1, with 8 positions matching TRBD1. J gave up 3 bases and V 1 base, and 8 bases lay outside the gene matches. The CDR3 runs to 17 residues. CDR1 is MNHEY, CDR2 SMNVEV, per germline (reference sequence). The chain's CDR3 is CASSLYRGTSFYNEQFF. CDR3 bases: TGTGCCAGCAGTTTATACAGGGGGACCTCCTTCTACAATGAGCAGTTCTTC.

This clonotype has a handful of counts. This sequence may be a read error, since a much larger clone differs from it by one base. V gene TRBV2 combines with J gene TRBJ1-2; 9 bases agree with TRBD1. Germline V gene data show CDR1 as SNHLY and CDR2 as FYNNEI. CDR3 length: 14 amino acids. The V and J ends lost 7 bases and 6 bases, in that order; junction bases with no gene match: 9. In DNA, the CDR3 is TGTGCCAGCATTCCGACAGGGGGGAACCATGGCTACACCTTC. Translation gives CASIPTGGNHGYTF.

This clonotype was observed a few times. The chain recombines TRBV18 with TRBJ2-3; D unclear. There are 15 residues in the CDR3. Trimming took off 3 bases at V and 2 bases at J, with 12 bases between the two ends. The germline gives CDR1 KGHSH, CDR2 LQKENI. CDR3 bases: TGTGCCAGCTCACCCCCGGGCAGTTCCACAGATACGCAGTATTTT. Translating it yields CASSPPGSSTDTQYF.

The table lists this clonotype with many counts. Written as DNA, the CDR3 is TGCAGTGCTAGAGGCGGACTAGACAATGAGCAGTTCTTC. This codes for CSARGGLDNEQFF. V is TRBV20-1 and J is TRBJ2-1; TRBD2 matches at 7 bases. CDR3 length: 13 amino acids. J was trimmed by 5 bases and V by 1 base; bases with no gene match: 2. Germline V gives CDR1 DFQATT, CDR2 SNEGSKA (reference sequence).

In its sample, this clonotype was seen a few times. This chain connects TRBV28 to TRBJ1-4, with 7 bases aligning to TRBD1. Germline assignment: CDR1 MDHEN and CDR2 SYDVKM. The ends lost 4 bases at V and 8 bases at J; junction bases unmatched: 10. This CDR3 contains 15 residues. CDR3 in DNA: TGTGCCAGCAGTTCCATGACAGGGTCTAGCGAAAAACTGTTTTTT. Translating it yields CASSSMTGSSEKLFF. Combining the CDR3 with reference TRBV28 and TRBJ1-4 gives the whole variable domain DVKVTQSSRYLVKRTGEKVFLECVQDMDHENMFWYRQDPGLGLRLIYFSYDVKMKEKGDIPEGYSVSREKKERFSLILESASTNQTSMYLCASSSMTGSSEKLFFGSGTQLSVL.

A remark on this clonotype: A much more abundant neighbour one base away suggests this may be a read error. The chain employs TRBV13 and TRBJ2-7, with D possibly being TRBD2 (7 bases). The CDR3 has 16 residues. Trimming pared 8 bases from V and 7 bases from J, leaving 27 bases between. Germline lookup yields CDR1 PRHDT and CDR2 FYEKMQ (reference sequence). CDR3: CASVSLAGAPYNEQYF. The CDR3, as DNA: TGTGCCAGCGTTTCCCTCGCGGGGGCCCCGTACAATGAGCAGTACTTC.

This clonotype was seen at least ten times. V and J are TRBV5-1 and TRBJ2-7; 11 bases match TRBD1. With V trimmed by 2 bases and J by 10 bases, 14 bases remained unmatched. The CDR3 covers 16 residues. The germline CDR1 and CDR2 sequences are SGHRS and YFSETQ. CDR3 sequence reads: CASSFADAAGTGGQYF. The CDR3 DNA follows: TGCGCCAGCAGCTTTGCCGATGCCGCCGGGACAGGGGGACAGTACTTC.

The chain couples TRBV7-2 to TRBJ2-3; D is undetermined. The CDR3 totals 14 residues. V was cut by 2 bases and J by 6 bases, with 12 bases left in between. Germline-derived CDR1 and CDR2 are SGHTA and FQGNSA. The CDR3 sequence: CASSLSGVVDTQYF. CDR3 nucleotides: TGTGCCAGCAGCTTAAGTGGGGTAGTGGATACGCAGTATTTT.

This clonotype was observed at least ten times. This rearrangement joins TRBV7-9 to TRBJ1-5; 7 bases match TRBD1. The CDR3 spans 16 residues. Germline-derived CDR1 and CDR2 are SEHNR and FQNEAQ (reference sequence). V was clipped by 3 bases and J by 1 base; unmatched bases: 6. CDR3 loop: CASSFTGVGSNQPQHF. For the CDR3, the DNA is TGTGCCAGCAGCTTTACAGGGGTCGGGAGCAATCAGCCCCAGCATTTT.

This clonotype was seen a handful of times. This chain connects TRBV28 to TRBJ1-2; possibly TRBD1 for D (5 bases). Germline lookup yields CDR1 MDHEN and CDR2 SYDVKM. V was cut by 3 bases and J by 5 bases, with 13 bases left in between. This CDR3 has 14 amino acids. The CDR3 DNA is TGTGCCAGCAGTTTGTTTCTAGGGGATTATGGCTACACCTTC. This gives the protein CASSLFLGDYGYTF.

This clonotype was recorded at least ten times. This chain uses TRBV28 with TRBJ2-5; D is perhaps TRBD1 (6 bases). Germline lookup yields CDR1 MDHEN and CDR2 SYDVKM. V was trimmed by 3 bases and J by 11 bases, leaving 10 bases between them. The length of the CDR3 is 11 residues. The CDR3 DNA is TGTGCCAGCAGTTTTGGACAGTTTCAGTACTTC. Translation: CASSFGQFQYF. The complete variable domain, with remaining parts taken from reference TRBV28 and TRBJ2-5, reads DVKVTQSSRYLVKRTGEKVFLECVQDMDHENMFWYRQDPGLGLRLIYFSYDVKMKEKGDIPEGYSVSREKKERFSLILESASTNQTSMYLCASSFGQFQYFGPGTRLLVL.

At least ten counts were recorded for this clonotype. The genes are TRBV10-3 and TRBJ2-7, with TRBD1 matching 8 bases. Germline V gives CDR1 ENHRY, CDR2 SYGVKD. This CDR3 spans 15 amino acids. The V and J ends lost 6 bases and 2 bases, in that order; junction bases with no gene match: 9. CDR3 sequence: CAIRGMGQETYEQYF. CDR3 nucleotide sequence: TGTGCCATCAGAGGAATGGGACAGGAAACCTACGAGCAGTACTTC.

This clonotype was observed at least ten times. The chain has TRBV7-9 and TRBJ1-1; D is undetermined. The CDR3 is 15 amino acids. Per the germline V gene, CDR1 is SEHNR and CDR2 is FQNEAQ (reference sequence). V was shortened by 5 bases and J by 4 bases, with 17 bases between the two germline ends. The DNA of the CDR3 is TGTGCCAGCAGCCACGGACGGGCTGGGAGCACTGAAGCTTTCTTT. Protein sequence: CASSHGRAGSTEAFF.

This clonotype was seen at least ten times. The chain joins TRBV24-1 to TRBJ2-1, with D possibly being TRBD1 or TRBD2 (6 bases each). This CDR3 contains 13 residues. Trimming shortened V by 9 bases and J by 7 bases, and 15 bases separated the two germline ends. CDR1 is KGHDR, CDR2 SFDVKD, per germline. CDR3 residues: CATSPPGANEQFF. The CDR3 nucleotides read TGTGCCACCTCCCCCCCGGGGGCGAATGAGCAGTTCTTC.

As to this clonotype: A read error may be the cause here, since a much bigger clone is one base away. The chain combines TRBV3-1 with TRBJ1-2; TRBD1 aligns across 8 bases. Germline V gene lookup returns CDR1 LGHDT and CDR2 YNNKEL (reference sequence). The CDR3 is 13 amino acids. V shed 4 bases, J shed 6 bases, and the junction held 4 bases outside the gene matches. The CDR3 sequence: CASSPPTGDGYTF. The CDR3 nucleotides are TGTGCCAGCAGCCCTCCGACAGGGGATGGCTACACCTTC.

The chain recombines TRBV4-1 with TRBJ2-1, with 9 nucleotides matching TRBD2. This CDR3 has 15 amino acids. Germline V gene data show CDR1 as MGHRA and CDR2 as YSYEKL. V shed 3 bases, J shed 5 bases, and the junction held 5 bases outside the gene matches. As DNA, the CDR3 is TGCGCCAGCAGCCAGTTGACTAGCGGTAACAATGAGCAGTTCTTC. Translation: CASSQLTSGNNEQFF.

This clonotype came up a few times. CDR3 residues: CASSTGGQGYEQYF. The DNA for the CDR3 is TGTGCCAGCAGCACGGGGGGACAGGGCTACGAGCAGTACTTC. V usage is TRBV5-4 and J usage is TRBJ2-7; 9 bases agree with TRBD1. The CDR3 consists of 14 residues. CDR1 and CDR2 (germline): SGHNT, YYREEE (reference sequence). Germline trimming cut 4 bases from V and 3 bases from J; bases unmatched to any gene: 5.